This T cell receptor (beta chain) was obtained from a study of T cell repertoires in cytomegalovirus infection. Overall study context: Indications of both CMV infection and matching HLA type were provided by public TCR beta signatures.

At least ten counts were recorded for this clonotype. The target antigen is unknown. TCRdb re-called the reads through MiXCR, storing one row per CDR3 protein. Of around 180,000 distinct CDR3 sequences in the sample, approximately 19% were seen once. Study results and caveats: Clonotypes of TCR beta that were HLA-C-restricted and CMV-specific dominated the ex vivo response. Based on cumulative public TCR beta family frequency, carriers of CMV plus the relevant HLA were identified.

CDR3 size: 15 residues. Germline V gene sequence: CDR1 MDHEN, CDR2 SYDVKM. V dropped 7 bases and J dropped 2 bases, with 17 bases sitting between them. This receptor was obtained from a human donor in good health (CMV status not recorded). Some clones in this sample may be carry-over from other donors' samples. The sample comprised PBMCs. The chain couples TRBV28 to TRBJ2-5, with D unclear. Here the CDR3 DNA reads TGTGCCAGCACCCCCGTCAGAGGACCACAAGAGACCCAGTACTTC. Its protein product is CASTPVRGPQETQYF.